This T cell receptor beta chain originates from a study of T cell repertoires in ileal Crohn's disease. This CDR3 is built from 12 residues. Trimming removed 0 bases from V and 3 bases from J, with 3 bases in between. CDR1 and CDR2 (germline): MGHRA, YSYEKL. The protocol was immunoSEQ multiplex PCR, while the TCRdb copy is restricted to in-frame clones and leaves out a portion. Of thousands of clones in the sample, about 62% were seen once. What was sequenced was ileal tissue. This sequence originates from an adult with Crohn's disease. The chain has TRBV4-1 and TRBJ2-7; D is uncertain. CDR3 residues: CASSQDYYEQYF. The CDR3 region has the DNA TGCGCCAGCAGCCAAGATTACTACGAGCAGTACTTC.